Sequencing of this T cell receptor (beta chain) was carried out in a study of blood T cell repertoires in COVID-19. Study in general: Specimens from acute and convalescent COVID-19 originated in the United States, Italy and Spain. T cells, B-cell-depleted T cells, or PBMCs provided the cDNA or gDNA that served as material.

Methods used by the authors: Estimation of nucleated cell counts relied on the amplification of reference gene primers. TCRdb's copy holds only in-frame clones and misses some; the assay was immunoSEQ multiplex PCR. That table gives V, J and clone size, and the DNA gave D and trimming. The data hold about 91,000 clones, with more than 75% observed a single time. Germline values: CDR1 LNHDA, CDR2 SQIVND (reference sequence). This CDR3 has 19 residues. Germline trimming cut 3 bases from V and 2 bases from J; bases unmatched to any gene: 17. The sequenced sample was peripheral blood. This chain connects TRBV19 to TRBJ2-5; 8 positions agree with TRBD2. The TCR was taken from a woman of 80 years or more with active COVID-19. The CDR3 loop reads CASSIRPPGGGRPQETQYF. The CDR3 coding sequence is TGTGCCAGTAGTATCCGGCCCCCCGGGGGCGGGAGGCCGCAAGAGACCCAGTACTTC.